What follows describes a single T cell receptor (beta chain). What it recognizes is unknown. MiXCR was run by TCRdb on the reads, yielding one entry per CDR3 protein. The table records just over 450,000 distinct CDR3 sequences, 40% to 50% of them present only once. Germline lookup yields CDR1 MNHNY and CDR2 SVGAGI (reference sequence). Trimming pared 0 bases from V and 9 bases from J, leaving 19 bases between. The CDR3 contains 16 residues. The data are from a study of T cell repertoires in cytomegalovirus infection. Across the study: Recently identified HLA-C-restricted CMV epitopes were used, and well-studied HLA-B-restricted CMV epitopes were used as well. Matching HLA type and CMV infection were both indicated by public TCR beta signatures. Findings and limits, study-wide: CMV carriers having the relevant HLA were flagged by cumulative public TCR beta family frequency. There were HLA-C-restricted CMV-specific TCR beta clonotypes dominating the ex vivo response.

This material consisted of cultured PBMCs, taken from culture after CMV antigen stimulation. The clonotype comes from a human donor in good health (CMV status not recorded). Some clones in this sample may be carry-over from other donors' samples. V is TRBV6-6 and J is TRBJ2-3, with D unclear. In DNA form, the CDR3 reads TGTGCCAGCAGTTACTCGATTAGCAGCAGAATTGGGACGCAGTATTTT. Amino acid sequence: CASSYSISSRIGTQYF.